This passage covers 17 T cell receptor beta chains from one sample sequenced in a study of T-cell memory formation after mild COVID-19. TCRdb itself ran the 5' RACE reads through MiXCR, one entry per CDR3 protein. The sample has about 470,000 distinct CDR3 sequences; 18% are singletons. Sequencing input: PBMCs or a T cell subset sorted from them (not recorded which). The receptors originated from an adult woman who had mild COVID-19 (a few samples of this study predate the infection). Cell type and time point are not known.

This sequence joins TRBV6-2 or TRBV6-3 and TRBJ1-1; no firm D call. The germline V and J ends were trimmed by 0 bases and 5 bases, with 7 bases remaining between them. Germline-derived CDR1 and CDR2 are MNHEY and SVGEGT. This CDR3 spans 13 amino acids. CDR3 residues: CASSYSRSTEAFF. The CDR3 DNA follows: TGTGCCAGCAGTTACTCTCGGTCGACTGAAGCTTTCTTT.

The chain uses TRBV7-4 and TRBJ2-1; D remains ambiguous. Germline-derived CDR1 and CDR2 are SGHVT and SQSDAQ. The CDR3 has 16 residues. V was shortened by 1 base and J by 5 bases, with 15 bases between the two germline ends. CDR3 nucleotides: TGTGCCAGCAGCTTAGAAGGCGACCGCCTTCACAATGAGCAGTTCTTC. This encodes CASSLEGDRLHNEQFF.

The DNA of the CDR3 is TGCAGTGCTACTGAAGGGGTTGACGGCTACACCTTC. Translation: CSATEGVDGYTF. The genes are TRBV20-1 and TRBJ1-2; D is perhaps TRBD1 (5 bases). The CDR3 is 12 amino acids. V gave up 4 bases and J gave up 8 bases, with 14 bases separating them. The germline V gene encodes CDR1 DFQATT and CDR2 SNEGSKA (reference sequence).

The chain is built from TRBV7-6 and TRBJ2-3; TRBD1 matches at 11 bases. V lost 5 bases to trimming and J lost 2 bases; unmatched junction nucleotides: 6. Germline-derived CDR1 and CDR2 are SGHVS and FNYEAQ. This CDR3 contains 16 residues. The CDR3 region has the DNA TGTGCCAGCAGCACTCGGACAGGGGGCAACACAGATACGCAGTATTTT. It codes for CASSTRTGGNTDTQYF.

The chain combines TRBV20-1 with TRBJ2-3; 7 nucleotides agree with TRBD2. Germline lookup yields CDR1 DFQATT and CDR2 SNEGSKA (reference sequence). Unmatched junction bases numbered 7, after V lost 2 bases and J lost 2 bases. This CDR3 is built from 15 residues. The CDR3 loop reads CSARWTGGNTDTQYF. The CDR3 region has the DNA TGCAGTGCTAGATGGACGGGGGGAAACACAGATACGCAGTATTTT.

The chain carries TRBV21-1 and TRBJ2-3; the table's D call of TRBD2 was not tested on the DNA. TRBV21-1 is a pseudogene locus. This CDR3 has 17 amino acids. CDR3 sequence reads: CASSPRAGGRSTDTQYF. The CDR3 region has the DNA TGTGCCAGCAGCCCTAGAGCGGGGGGCCGTAGCACAGATACGCAGTATTTT.

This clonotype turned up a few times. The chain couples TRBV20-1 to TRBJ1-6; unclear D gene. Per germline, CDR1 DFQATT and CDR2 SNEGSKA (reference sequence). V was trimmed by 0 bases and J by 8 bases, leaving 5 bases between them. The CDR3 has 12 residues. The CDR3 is CSARDGDSPLHF. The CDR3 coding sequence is TGCAGTGCTAGAGATGGTGATTCACCCCTCCACTTT.

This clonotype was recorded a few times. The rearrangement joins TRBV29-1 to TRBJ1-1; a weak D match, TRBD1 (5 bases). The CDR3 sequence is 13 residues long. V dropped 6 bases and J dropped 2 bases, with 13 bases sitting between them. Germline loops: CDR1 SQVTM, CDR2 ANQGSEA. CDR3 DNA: TGCAGCGTGGAGGAGGGGCTAAACACTGAAGCTTTCTTT. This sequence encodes CSVEEGLNTEAFF.

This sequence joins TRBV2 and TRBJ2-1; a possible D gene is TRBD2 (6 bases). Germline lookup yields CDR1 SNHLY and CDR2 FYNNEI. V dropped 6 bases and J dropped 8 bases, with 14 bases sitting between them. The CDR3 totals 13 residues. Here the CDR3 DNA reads TGTGCCAGCAGACGGGAGAGCATCTATGAGCAGTTCTTC. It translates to CASRRESIYEQFF.

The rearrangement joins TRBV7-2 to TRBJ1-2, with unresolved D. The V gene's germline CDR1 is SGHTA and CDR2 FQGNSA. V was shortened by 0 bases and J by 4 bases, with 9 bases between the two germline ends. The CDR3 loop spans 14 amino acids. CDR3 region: CASSLAGPSYGYTF. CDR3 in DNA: TGTGCCAGCAGCTTAGCCGGGCCTTCCTATGGCTACACCTTC.

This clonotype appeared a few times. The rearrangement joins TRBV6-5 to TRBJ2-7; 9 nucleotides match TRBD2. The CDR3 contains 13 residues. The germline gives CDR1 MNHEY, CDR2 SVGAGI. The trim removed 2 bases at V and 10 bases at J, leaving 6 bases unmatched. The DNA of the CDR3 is TGTGCCAGCAGTTACGGCGTTAGCGGGGGACAGTACTTC. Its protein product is CASSYGVSGGQYF.

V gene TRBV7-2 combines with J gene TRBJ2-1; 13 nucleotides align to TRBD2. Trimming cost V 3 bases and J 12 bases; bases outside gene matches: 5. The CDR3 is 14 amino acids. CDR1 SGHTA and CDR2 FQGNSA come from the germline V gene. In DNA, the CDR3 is TGTGCCAGCAGCTTTGGACTAGCGGGAGTGGGGCAGTTCTTC. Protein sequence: CASSFGLAGVGQFF.

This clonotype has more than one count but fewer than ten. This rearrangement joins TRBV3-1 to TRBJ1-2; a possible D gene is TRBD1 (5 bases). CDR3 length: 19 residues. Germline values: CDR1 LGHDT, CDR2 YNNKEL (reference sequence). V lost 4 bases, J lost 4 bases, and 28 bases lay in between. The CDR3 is CASSLGSRGTAQGFYGYTF. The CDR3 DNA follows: TGTGCCAGCAGCCTCGGGAGTAGGGGCACGGCCCAAGGGTTCTATGGCTACACCTTC.

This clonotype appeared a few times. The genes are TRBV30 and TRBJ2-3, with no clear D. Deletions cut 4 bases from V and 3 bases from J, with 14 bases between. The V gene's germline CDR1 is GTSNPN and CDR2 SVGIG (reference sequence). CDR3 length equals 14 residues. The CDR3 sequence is CAWIRGFETDTQYF. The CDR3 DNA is TGTGCCTGGATAAGAGGTTTTGAAACAGATACGCAGTATTTT. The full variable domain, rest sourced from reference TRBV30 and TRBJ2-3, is SQTIHQWPATLVQPVGSPLSLECTVEGTSNPNLYWYRQAAGRGLQLLFYSVGIGQISSEVPQNLSASRPQDRQFILSSKKLLLSDSGFYLCAWIRGFETDTQYFGPGTRLTVL.

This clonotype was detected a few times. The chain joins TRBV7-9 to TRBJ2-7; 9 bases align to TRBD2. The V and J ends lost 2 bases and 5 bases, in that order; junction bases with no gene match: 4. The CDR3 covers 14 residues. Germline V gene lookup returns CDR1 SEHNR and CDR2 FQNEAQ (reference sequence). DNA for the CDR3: TGTGCCAGCAGCTTAAGCGCTAGCGGGAACGAGCAGTACTTC. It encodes CASSLSASGNEQYF.

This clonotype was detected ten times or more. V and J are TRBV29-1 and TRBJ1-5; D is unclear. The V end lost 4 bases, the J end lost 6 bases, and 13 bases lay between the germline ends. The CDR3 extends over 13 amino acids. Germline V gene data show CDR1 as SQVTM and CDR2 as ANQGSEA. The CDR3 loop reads CSVGGGGGQPQHF. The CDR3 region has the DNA TGCAGCGTTGGGGGAGGTGGAGGTCAGCCCCAGCATTTT.

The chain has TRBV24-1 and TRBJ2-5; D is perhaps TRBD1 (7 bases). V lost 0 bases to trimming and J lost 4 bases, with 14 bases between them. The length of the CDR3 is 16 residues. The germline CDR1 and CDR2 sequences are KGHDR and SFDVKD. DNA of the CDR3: TGTGCCACCAGTGATTTGCACAGGGGAGGAGGAGAGACCCAGTACTTC. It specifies CATSDLHRGGGETQYF.